The clone carrying this T cell receptor (beta chain) was detected a few times. What it recognizes is unknown. The data derive from a study of shared clonotypes between healthy human individuals. Germline loops: CDR1 SGHAT, CDR2 FQNNGV. This CDR3 region has 16 residues. Germline trimming cut 5 bases from V and 1 base from J; bases unmatched to any gene: 8. Study results and caveats: What naive subsets generally showed was a larger estimated richness than memory subsets showed.

The donors were all Caucasian adults (living in Nashville, Tennessee). Each subset's genomic DNA was shared equally among a number of immunoSEQ plates. Original methodology: Without quality scores, immunoSEQ junctional reads could not be filtered like full-length reads. Using immunoSEQ multiplex PCR, the repertoire was profiled, and TCRdb retains in-frame clones only, with some absent. V and J calls plus clone size are reproduced from that table; the DNA served to infer D and trimming. Among hundreds of thousands of clones listed, around 79% were seen once. The J gene is TRBJ2-4, the V gene TRBV11-2; 7 bases line up with TRBD1. This sequence was found in a man in his thirties or forties in good health. The source material was memory CD4+ T cells sorted from blood. Subset: CD45RA-negative fraction. CDR3 DNA sequence: TGTGCCAGCAGCCCGAGACAGGGTGGGGCCAAAAACATTCAGTACTTC. Protein sequence: CASSPRQGGAKNIQYF.